This T cell receptor beta chain was identified during a study of control samples from healthy donors and cancer patients. V was pared by 0 bases and J by 0 bases, with 15 bases between. The CDR3 consists of 17 residues. Germline assignment: CDR1 GTSNPN and CDR2 SVGIG (reference sequence). The repertoire was sequenced with immunoSEQ multiplex PCR; TCRdb's copy has only in-frame clones and lacks some. This sample yields around 170,000 clones, of which around 90% are seen a single time; roughly 1.5% belongs to the top ten. The genes are TRBV30 and TRBJ1-3, with D unclear. The sequencing input was blood. The receptor was derived from a woman in her forties or fifties in good health. In nucleotides, the CDR3 is TGTGCCTGGAGTGTTCCCCAACAGTTAGTCTCTGGAAACACCATATATTTT. Its protein product is CAWSVPQQLVSGNTIYF.